Listed here are 8 T cell receptor beta chains from one sample, sequenced in a study of shared clonotypes between healthy human individuals (dated by TCRdb to 2019 to 2021). The library was obtained by the immunoSEQ multiplex PCR assay. Held by TCRdb, this immuneACCESS table contains in-frame sequences only and omits some clones. Under half of the omission traces to an unresolved V gene where checked; the cause of the rest is unknown. This sample is represented by approximately 2.5 million clones; 85% to 95% of them were singletons. The ten most abundant clones make up around 0.14% of the sample. Source material: naive CD4+ T cells sorted from blood. The cell subset or site label here, explained by the study, means: CD45RA+ positively selected. These receptors all come from a man aged 18 to 29 in good health.

The chain combines TRBV28 with TRBJ2-4, with D perhaps being TRBD1 or TRBD2 (5 bases each). Trimming pared 3 bases from V and 10 bases from J, leaving 13 bases between. The CDR3 extends over 13 amino acids. Germline assignment: CDR1 MDHEN and CDR2 SYDVKM. The CDR3 nucleotides are TGTGCCAGCAGTTTGGGGACGTCTCTGATTCAGTACTTC. This gives the protein CASSLGTSLIQYF. The whole variable domain, filled in from reference TRBV28 and TRBJ2-4, reads DVKVTQSSRYLVKRTGEKVFLECVQDMDHENMFWYRQDPGLGLRLIYFSYDVKMKEKGDIPEGYSVSREKKERFSLILESASTNQTSMYLCASSLGTSLIQYFGAGTRLSVL.

The chain has TRBV6-1 and TRBJ1-6; no firm D call. The CDR3 runs to 13 residues. CDR1 is MNHNS and CDR2 is SASEGT in the germline V gene. V was cut by 3 bases and J by 10 bases, with 10 bases left in between. CDR3 DNA: TGTGCCAGCAGTGATTTAGGATTGTCACCCCTCCACTTT. It is translated as CASSDLGLSPLHF.

This clone showed up just once. The CDR3 loop reads CASSYSWATGELFF. CDR3 coding DNA: TGTGCCAGCAGTTACTCCTGGGCCACCGGGGAGCTGTTTTTT. The chain employs TRBV6-5 and TRBJ2-2; D not resolved. This CDR3 region has 14 residues. From germline, CDR1 is MNHEY and CDR2 SVGAGI. Deletions cut 0 bases from V and 4 bases from J, with 6 bases between.

V gene TRBV10-3 combines with J gene TRBJ2-2; TRBD1 matches at 8 bases. The CDR3 has 14 amino acids. With 8 bases clipped from V and 6 bases from J, the junction kept 8 bases outside the gene matches. Germline CDR1 is ENHRY and CDR2 is SYGVKD. The CDR3 DNA reads TGTGCCATCTTTCCGACAGGGGAGGCCGGGGAGCTGTTTTTT. Its protein product is CAIFPTGEAGELFF.

In its sample, this clone was seen once. V usage is TRBV7-9 and J usage is TRBJ2-1; perhaps TRBD2 as D (6 bases). Per germline, CDR1 SEHNR and CDR2 FQNEAQ (reference sequence). The CDR3 has 15 residues. Trimming stripped 2 bases from V and 10 bases from J, with 18 bases between. Here the CDR3 reads CASSLLGPAGSEQFF. CDR3 bases: TGTGCCAGCAGCTTATTAGGTCCAGCGGGCTCGGAGCAGTTCTTC. Drawing the rest from reference TRBV7-9 and TRBJ2-1, the complete variable domain is DTGVSQNPRHKITKRGQNVTFRCDPISEHNRLYWYRQTLGQGPEFLTYFQNEAQLEKSRLLSDRFSAERPKGSFSTLEIQRTEQGDSAMYLCASSLLGPAGSEQFFGPGTRLTVL.

In regard to this clone: Other DNA sequences in this specimen translate into the identical CDR3. The rearrangement uses TRBV28 and TRBJ1-5, with D perhaps TRBD1 (6 bases). Germline lookup yields CDR1 MDHEN and CDR2 SYDVKM. V was shortened by 5 bases and J by 1 base, with 9 bases between the two germline ends. CDR3 size: 14 residues. The CDR3 spells CASSQGGSNQPQHF. CDR3 sequence (DNA): TGTGCCAGCAGTCAAGGGGGAAGCAATCAGCCCCAGCATTTT.

The chain couples TRBV7-9 to TRBJ2-3; 10 bases fit TRBD2. From germline, CDR1 is SEHNR and CDR2 FQNEAQ (reference sequence). This CDR3 has 19 residues. V lost 7 bases, J lost 1 base, and 17 bases stayed unmatched. The CDR3 is CASTRGVAGGPNRTDTQYF. The DNA of the CDR3 is TGTGCCAGCACCCGGGGAGTAGCGGGGGGCCCGAACCGCACAGATACGCAGTATTTT.

V usage is TRBV10-3 and J usage is TRBJ2-3; 13 positions match TRBD2. Germline CDR1 ENHRY, CDR2 SYGVKD. V lost 9 bases, J lost 6 bases, and 9 bases stayed unmatched. The CDR3 is made up of 15 amino acids. In DNA, the CDR3 is TGTGCCATAGGACCCGGGACTAGCGGGGTTGATACGCAGTATTTT. Protein product: CAIGPGTSGVDTQYF.